Following are 5 T cell receptor beta chains from one sample sequenced in a study of T cell changes during pregnancy in multiple sclerosis. Using immunoSEQ multiplex PCR, the repertoire was profiled, and TCRdb retains in-frame clones only, with some absent. The top ten clones hold over 0.95% of a sample with 30,000 to 45,000 clones, roughly nine tenths of them seen once. The sample consisted of peripheral blood, taken before pregnancy. All receptors derive from a female donor with multiple sclerosis, enrolled in a pregnancy study.

The rearrangement uses TRBV11-2 and TRBJ1-1; maybe TRBD1 (5 bases). CDR1 is SGHAT and CDR2 is FQNNGV in the germline V gene. V shed 1 base and J shed 6 bases, with 9 bases lying between them. There are 13 residues in the CDR3. The CDR3: CASSLVTGAEAFF. DNA for the CDR3: TGTGCCAGCAGCTTAGTTACGGGGGCTGAAGCTTTCTTT.

The chain combines TRBV10-3 with TRBJ2-5; D is possibly TRBD2 (5 bases). The V gene lost 10 bases and the J gene lost 2 bases, with 14 bases spanning the gap. Germline CDR1 and CDR2: ENHRY and SYGVKD. The CDR3 loop spans 13 amino acids. The CDR3 loop is CATTNGGQETQYF. The CDR3 DNA is TGTGCCACCACCAATGGAGGACAAGAGACCCAGTACTTC.

In this sample, this clone turned up once. This chain connects TRBV2 to TRBJ1-5; 9 nucleotides line up with TRBD1. CDR3 size: 14 residues. V shed 4 bases and J 2 bases; nucleotides not matched to a gene: 0. Germline V gene data show CDR1 as SNHLY and CDR2 as FYNNEI. The CDR3 is CASSGDRGNQPQHF. DNA of the CDR3: TGTGCCAGCAGTGGGGACAGGGGCAATCAGCCCCAGCATTTT.

This chain links TRBV5-4 with TRBJ2-5; 9 bases are shared with TRBD1. With 0 bases clipped from V and 5 bases from J, the junction kept 8 bases outside the gene matches. The CDR3 has 16 residues. Germline V CDR1 and CDR2: SGHNT, YYREEE (reference sequence). CDR3 amino acids: CASSLDFGQGIETQYF. CDR3 sequence (DNA): TGTGCCAGCAGCTTGGATTTTGGACAGGGGATTGAGACCCAGTACTTC. The full variable domain, with the rest looked up from reference TRBV5-4 and TRBJ2-5, is ETGVTQSPTHLIKTRGQQVTLRCSSQSGHNTVSWYQQALGQGPQFIFQYYREEENGRGNFPPRFSGLQFPNYSSELNVNALELDDSALYLCASSLDFGQGIETQYFGPGTRLLVL.

CDR3 coding DNA: TGTGCCAGCAGCTTGGAGCCGATCTCTGGGGCCAACGTCCTGACTTTC. This gives the protein CASSLEPISGANVLTF. The rearrangement joins TRBV5-4 to TRBJ2-6, with D unclear. This CDR3 contains 16 residues. V lost 0 bases and J 0 bases, leaving 7 bases between the germline ends. Per the germline V gene, CDR1 is SGHNT and CDR2 is YYREEE (reference sequence). Together with reference TRBV5-4 and TRBJ2-6, the CDR3 gives the full variable domain: ETGVTQSPTHLIKTRGQQVTLRCSSQSGHNTVSWYQQALGQGPQFIFQYYREEENGRGNFPPRFSGLQFPNYSSELNVNALELDDSALYLCASSLEPISGANVLTFGAGSRLTVL.